The clone carrying this T cell receptor beta chain was found many times. This specimen comes from a study of spatial heterogeneity in lung cancer. As to time point: sample taken at primary tumor resection. J was trimmed by 0 bases and V by 0 bases; bases with no gene match: 16. The CDR3 has 21 amino acids. The germline V gene encodes CDR1 SGHVS and CDR2 FNYEAQ. MiXCR, applied by TCRdb to the 5' RACE reads, yields one record per CDR3 protein. The table includes 20,000 to 25,000 distinct CDR3 sequences, about 4.5% detected once. The sample was PBMCs, taken at surgery. This chain joins TRBV7-6 and TRBJ2-7; 11 positions agree with TRBD2. The sequence came from a male donor with early-stage non-small cell lung cancer. The CDR3 spells CASSLAAVVDSGRGSSYEQYF. The DNA for the CDR3 is TGTGCCAGCAGCTTAGCCGCCGTTGTGGATAGCGGGAGGGGTAGCTCCTACGAGCAGTACTTC.